The rows below give T cell receptor beta chains drawn from one sample of a study of monozygotic twins with inflammatory bowel disease. TCRdb re-called the 5' RACE reads; one entry per CDR3 protein, DNA not given. Its table records just over 300,000 distinct CDR3 sequences. Input material: blood. The receptors stem from a human donor with ulcerative colitis or Crohn's disease, or a healthy co-twin of an affected twin (not recorded which). Each CDR3 is given with its conserved first and last residue.

J	V	CDR3
TRBJ2-1	TRBV6-2/TRBV6-3	CASTHSLGYGQFF
TRBJ2-7	TRBV14	CASSQGGAYEQYF
TRBJ1-1	TRBV29-1	CSSYKEVPEAFF
TRBJ1-6	TRBV7-2	CASSPGGGMNSPLHF
TRBJ2-1	TRBV7-9	CASSQPSGTGRNEQFF
TRBJ1-4	TRBV6-1	CASRDMGEKLFF
TRBJ2-6	TRBV2	CASTERGSSGANVLTF
TRBJ2-1	TRBV10-3	CAIRGSLPYNEQFF
TRBJ2-5	TRBV14	CASSQQVGQETQYF
TRBJ2-7	TRBV5-4	CASSVQGSYEQYF
TRBJ1-2	TRBV7-2	CASSLGIGGYTF
TRBJ1-5	TRBV14	CASSRLASQPQHF
TRBJ1-2	TRBV24-1	CATSDSRTGTGNYGYTF
TRBJ2-4	TRBV6-4	CASSDRVASDRSLAKNIQYF
TRBJ2-4	TRBV28	CASSFSTGVAKNIQYF
TRBJ1-2	TRBV14	CASSQYGQRKGYTF
TRBJ1-1	TRBV2	CASSPQGVGGEAFF
TRBJ2-7	TRBV5-1	CASSLATTGQGTYEQYF
TRBJ1-6	TRBV7-3	CASSSTRGSPLHF
TRBJ2-3	TRBV20-1	CSARGPSGGASTDTQYF
TRBJ1-1	TRBV7-9	CASSKRQGARTEAFF
TRBJ2-1	TRBV11-2	CASSLFSRRRVDNEQFF
TRBJ2-5	TRBV9	CASSAGGLGKETQYF
TRBJ2-3	TRBV7-2	CASSLRRSDTQYF
TRBJ2-5	TRBV19	CASSSSSQETQYF
TRBJ2-3	TRBV4-3	CASSQDWQRGGGDTQYF
TRBJ2-7	TRBV5-1	CASSLDGVVSYEQYF
TRBJ2-5	TRBV5-1	CASSAQETREETQYF
TRBJ2-5	TRBV9	CASSVSLRASEETQYF
TRBJ1-1	TRBV5-1	CASRVGTANTEAFF
TRBJ1-4	TRBV27	CASSIRAHRGPGNEKLFF
TRBJ1-2	TRBV28	CASSLKGYGYTF
TRBJ1-5	TRBV12-3/TRBV12-4	CASSLFPGVLIQPQHF
TRBJ2-5	TRBV5-1	CASSLVGGTETQYF
TRBJ2-3	TRBV11-2	CASSLLFGLAGSGGSTDTQYF
TRBJ1-6	TRBV20-1	CSAAVEYSNSPLHF
TRBJ2-1	TRBV4-3	CASSQGMGEGNNEQFF
TRBJ2-3	TRBV27	CASSTTSSGGYTDTQYF
TRBJ1-1	TRBV7-9	CASSLDRVAFF
TRBJ1-5	TRBV24-1	CATSDSLGNQPQHF
TRBJ2-1	TRBV15	CATSRERVGGTYNEQFF
TRBJ1-2	TRBV12-3/TRBV12-4	CASSFTGVNYGYTF
TRBJ2-5	TRBV30	CAWSMGHRKTQYF
TRBJ2-2	TRBV20-1	CSARGLGQMNTGELFF
TRBJ2-1	TRBV6-5	CASSYRRGHEQFF
TRBJ2-2	TRBV20-1	CSARGDLGVRTGELFF